This T cell receptor beta chain was recorded in a study of the immune and genomic landscape of osteosarcoma. This clone occurred a few times. Germline-derived CDR1 and CDR2 are SGHNT and YYREEE (reference sequence). The CDR3 contains 15 residues. V lost 4 bases to trimming and J lost 3 bases; unmatched junction nucleotides: 10. Using immunoSEQ multiplex PCR, the repertoire was profiled, and TCRdb retains in-frame clones only, with some absent. The data contain 10,000 or so clones, approximately 70% of them seen just once; the ten biggest clones take up roughly 18%. Primary, local recurrence and metastasis osteosarcoma tumors were taken after treatment from poor-prognosis patients.

The sequenced sample was osteosarcoma tumor tissue from the lung. The V gene is TRBV5-4, the J gene TRBJ2-7; 7 bases align to TRBD1. The receptor was derived from a human donor with osteosarcoma. The CDR3 reads CASSPPGTDLYEQYF. CDR3 DNA: TGTGCCAGCAGCCCCCCCGGGACAGACCTCTACGAGCAGTACTTC.